This record looks at one T cell receptor (beta chain) sequence and its context. Germline V gene sequence: CDR1 SNHLY, CDR2 FYNNEI. This CDR3 contains 12 residues. Trimming removed 7 bases at V and 5 bases at J, with 11 bases between. The sample belongs to a study of blood T cell repertoires in COVID-19. This table comes from immunoSEQ multiplex PCR, and its TCRdb copy is limited to in-frame clones, with some not included. The sample lists about 28,000 clones; about nine tenths were seen once. This receptor was identified in a man aged 55 to 69 with active COVID-19. The V gene is TRBV2, the J gene TRBJ2-5; D is unclear. The sample consisted of peripheral blood. The CDR3 DNA follows: TGTGCCAGCAAAGCCCAAATGGAGACCCAGTACTTC. Translated: CASKAQMETQYF. Together with reference TRBV2 and TRBJ2-5, the CDR3 gives the full variable domain: EPEVTQTPSHQVTQMGQEVILRCVPISNHLYFYWYRQILGQKVEFLVSFYNNEISEKSEIFDDQFSVERPDGSNFTLKIRSTKLEDSAMYFCASKAQMETQYFGPGTRLLVL.